One T cell receptor (beta chain) is described in this entry. What it binds is not known. All donors participated as healthy donors of bone marrow. V lost 7 bases to trimming and J lost 2 bases, with 15 bases between them. This CDR3 has 14 residues. CDR1 is MDHEN, CDR2 SYDVKM, per germline. The data originate from a study of cytomegalovirus exposure and HLA in healthy donors. General study findings and limits: About 90% or about 30% of the time was how often most TCR beta V segments were productive, according to an earlier analysis.

Both 60 Vbeta primers and 13 Jbeta primers went into the PCR. Generated by immunoSEQ multiplex PCR, the TCRdb table keeps only in-frame clones and is missing some. The sample holds around 120,000 clones; 60% to 80% are singletons and the top ten take about 5%. The sample was PBMCs. The V and J genes are TRBV28 and TRBJ2-7, with D hard to call. The TCR sequence derives from a man aged 50 or older in good health and CMV-seropositive. The CDR3 spells CASNPIRVPYEQYF. CDR3 DNA sequence: TGTGCCAGCAATCCAATTAGAGTTCCCTACGAGCAGTACTTC.